A selection of T cell receptor beta chains follows, all from one sample in a study of blood T cell repertoires in COVID-19. TCRdb's copy holds only in-frame clones and misses some; the assay was immunoSEQ multiplex PCR. Of around 300,000 clones listed, 65% to 90% are singletons. Sample: peripheral blood. These TCRs come from an older woman with COVID-19, enrolled during active disease. Each CDR3 is given with its conserved first and last residue. The D gene is left open where the match is weak. Expanded clones are given a class, and other clones once, few, many or no size at all.

j_call | clone_size | v_call | d_call | cdr3_nt | cdr3_aa
TRBJ2-3 | NA | TRBV3-1/TRBV3-2 | TRBD2 | TGTGCCAGCAGCCAAGGCACTAGCGGGGTAACAGATACGCAGTATTTT | CASSQGTSGVTDTQYF
TRBJ1-1 | NA | TRBV6-5 | NA | TGTGCCAGCAGTCCCGGGAAGGGGGTGAACACTGAAGCTTTCTTT | CASSPGKGVNTEAFF
TRBJ2-1 | NA | TRBV28 | TRBD2 | TGTGCCCAATTTCCCTTCCCAGCGGGGGGGAGTGAGCAGTTCTTC | CAQFPFPAGGSEQFF
TRBJ2-3 | once | TRBV5-1 | TRBD2 | TGCGCCAGCAGCTCCCTGGGTCGGGGGGCAGATACGCAGTATTTT | CASSSLGRGADTQYF
TRBJ2-3 | NA | TRBV18 | TRBD1 | TGTGCCAGCTCATCGGGACAGGGGAGGAATACGCAGTATTTT | CASSSGQGRNTQYF
TRBJ1-5 | NA | TRBV10-1 | NA | TGCGCCACTCCGTGGGGGCAGGGCAATCAGCCCCAGCATTTT | CATPWGQGNQPQHF
TRBJ2-7 | NA | TRBV5-1 | NA | TGCGCCAGCAGCCCATTAACAGGGCACGAGCAGTACTTC | CASSPLTGHEQYF
TRBJ1-1 | NA | TRBV4-1 | TRBD1 | TGCGCCAGCAGCCACGCCTTGGGACAGGGCCTTAACACTGAAGCTTTCTTT | CASSHALGQGLNTEAFF
TRBJ2-2 | NA | TRBV27 | TRBD1 | TGTGCCAGCAGGAAGGGACAGGTGAACACCGGGGAGCTGTTTTTT | CASRKGQVNTGELFF
TRBJ2-1 | NA | TRBV9 | NA | TGTGCCAGCAGCGTAGTCGGGAGACTCGATGAGCAGTTCTTC | CASSVVGRLDEQFF
TRBJ1-1 | NA | TRBV28 | NA | TGTGCCAGCAGTTCGGGACACCACACTGAAGCTTTCTTT | CASSSGHHTEAFF
TRBJ1-1 | NA | TRBV6-5 | NA | TGTGCCAGCAGTTATGGGGGGACGGGGAACACTGAAGCTTTCTTT | CASSYGGTGNTEAFF
TRBJ2-7 | NA | TRBV6-5 | TRBD1 | TGTGCCAGCAGTCCCCCAGGACAGGGGGCCCACGAGCAGTACTTC | CASSPPGQGAHEQYF
TRBJ2-7 | NA | TRBV15 | TRBD2 | TGTGCCACCAGCAGAGATACGGGGGGCTCCTACGAGCAGTACTTC | CATSRDTGGSYEQYF
TRBJ1-6 | NA | TRBV10-3 | NA | TGTGCCATCAGTGAGTCGGCAGGCCAGCCCGGGACCCTCCACTTT | CAISESAGQPGTLHF
TRBJ1-1 | NA | TRBV9 | TRBD1 | TGTGCCAGCAGCGTAGAAGGACAGGGAGGGAACACTGAAGCTTTCTTT | CASSVEGQGGNTEAFF
TRBJ2-1 | NA | TRBV18 | TRBD1 | TGTGCCAGCTCACCCACGCCCGGGACAGGGGCCCACAATGAGCAGTTCTTC | CASSPTPGTGAHNEQFF
TRBJ2-7 | NA | TRBV2 | TRBD1 | TGTGCCAGCAGTTCCCCCGGGACAGGGGGCTCCTACGAGCAGTACTTC | CASSSPGTGGSYEQYF
TRBJ2-7 | NA | TRBV5-5 | TRBD1 | TGTGCCACCGGGGACAGCCTCTCCTACGAGCAGTACTTC | CATGDSLSYEQYF